The 14 T cell receptor beta chains in this list originate from one sample, sequenced in a study of PD-1 blockade in classical Hodgkin lymphoma. TCRdb's copy holds only in-frame clones and misses some; the assay was immunoSEQ multiplex PCR. The data contain approximately 73,000 clones, 90% to 95% of them seen just once; the ten biggest clones take up 8%. Every patient experienced relapse after autologous stem cell transplantation, and brentuximab vedotin exposure varied. The source material was peripheral blood mononuclear cells (PBMCs), sampled at baseline. These receptors came from a human donor with classical Hodgkin lymphoma.

This chain joins TRBV4-1 and TRBJ1-1; tentative D call: TRBD1 (6 bases). Per germline, CDR1 MGHRA and CDR2 YSYEKL. This CDR3 spans 21 amino acids. Deletions cut 2 bases from V and 1 base from J, with 29 bases between. CDR3 amino acids: CASSQKGGRFIYLGANTEAFF. CDR3 DNA: TGCGCCAGCAGCCAAAAGGGGGGACGATTCATCTACCTTGGGGCGAACACTGAAGCTTTCTTT.

The V and J genes are TRBV25-1 and TRBJ2-3; D possibly corresponds to TRBD2 (5 bases). This CDR3 comprises 14 residues. Per germline, CDR1 MGHDK and CDR2 SYGVNS. V shed 5 bases and J shed 2 bases, with 11 bases lying between them. CDR3 protein: CASSPDWLTDTQYF. As DNA, the CDR3 is TGTGCCAGCAGTCCGGACTGGCTCACAGATACGCAGTATTTT.

The chain recombines TRBV5-1 with TRBJ1-1; D perhaps matches TRBD1 (5 bases). The length of the CDR3 is 13 residues. CDR1 and CDR2 from the germline V gene are SGHRS and YFSETQ. V dropped 0 bases and J dropped 4 bases, with 7 bases sitting between them. The CDR3 region has the DNA TGCGCCAGCAGCTTGGCAGGGAGCACTGAAGCTTTCTTT. Encoded protein: CASSLAGSTEAFF. Drawing the rest from reference TRBV5-1 and TRBJ1-1, the complete variable domain is KAGVTQTPRYLIKTRGQQVTLSCSPISGHRSVSWYQQTPGQGLQFLFEYFSETQRNKGNFPGRFSGRQFSNSRSEMNVSTLELGDSALYLCASSLAGSTEAFFGQGTRLTVV.

V usage is TRBV5-8 and J usage is TRBJ2-7; 9 nucleotides match TRBD2. Germline V CDR1 and CDR2: SGHTS, YDEGEE. The trim removed 3 bases at V and 4 bases at J, leaving 14 bases unmatched. The CDR3 sequence is 17 residues long. The CDR3 here is CASSSSGVAGVFYEQYF. The CDR3 nucleotides are TGTGCCAGCAGCTCCAGCGGAGTAGCGGGAGTGTTTTACGAGCAGTACTTC.

This clone came up many times. This chain links TRBV19 with TRBJ2-2, with D possibly TRBD2 on 5 matching bases. The V gene's germline CDR1 is LNHDA and CDR2 SQIVND (reference sequence). This CDR3 contains 14 residues. V lost 7 bases to trimming and J lost 6 bases, with 15 bases between them. The CDR3 region is CASTGTISAGELFF. CDR3 nucleotide sequence: TGTGCCAGTACGGGAACCATTTCCGCCGGGGAGCTGTTTTTT.

V is TRBV5-4 and J is TRBJ2-4, with D perhaps matching TRBD2 (6 bases). V lost 1 base to trimming and J lost 7 bases, with 9 bases between them. The CDR3 runs 13 residues. Germline V gene data show CDR1 as SGHNT and CDR2 as YYREEE (reference sequence). In DNA, the CDR3 is TGTGCCAGCAGCTTGTTTGGGGGGAACATTCAGTACTTC. Translated, it gives CASSLFGGNIQYF.

The rearrangement joins TRBV7-3 to TRBJ2-1; TRBD2 aligns across 10 bases. Germline V gene sequence: CDR1 SGHTA, CDR2 FQGTGA. CDR3 length: 15 residues. V lost 5 bases and J lost 4; bases outside the gene matches: 5. The CDR3 reads CASSASGSLYNEQFF. The CDR3 nucleotides read TGTGCCAGCAGCGCTAGCGGGAGCCTATACAATGAGCAGTTCTTC.

The CDR3 loop is CASSWGGGSYEQYF. The CDR3 coding sequence is TGCGCCAGCAGCTGGGGCGGGGGCAGCTACGAGCAGTACTTC. V is TRBV5-1 and J is TRBJ2-7, with D perhaps matching TRBD2 (7 bases). Trimming took 3 bases from V and 3 from J, leaving 13 bases between them. The CDR3 runs 14 residues. Germline V gene data show CDR1 as SGHRS and CDR2 as YFSETQ.

The chain couples TRBV5-6 to TRBJ1-6; D gene uncertain. CDR1 and CDR2 from the germline V gene are SGHDT and YYEEEE. The CDR3 consists of 13 residues. The V end lost 1 base, the J end lost 9 bases, and 8 bases lay between the germline ends. The CDR3 sequence: CASSLTEGSPLHF. The DNA for the CDR3 is TGTGCCAGCAGCTTGACCGAAGGTTCACCCCTCCACTTT.

The chain has TRBV5-6 and TRBJ1-1; D gene unclear. This CDR3 contains 12 residues. V was pared by 0 bases and J by 11 bases, with 11 bases between. Germline V CDR1 and CDR2: SGHDT, YYEEEE. CDR3 in amino acids: CASSLGVGWAFF. As DNA, the CDR3 is TGTGCCAGCAGCTTGGGGGTAGGGTGGGCTTTCTTT.

The chain couples TRBV28 to TRBJ2-7; 9 bases align to TRBD1. The CDR3 is 15 amino acids. Per germline, CDR1 MDHEN and CDR2 SYDVKM. V trimming: 5 bases; J trimming: 1 base; junction bases outside the gene matches: 6. In nucleotides, the CDR3 is TGTGCCAGCAGTAATTCCGGGACAGGGTCCTACGAGCAGTACTTC. Encoded protein: CASSNSGTGSYEQYF.

The CDR3 reads CAWTPGTDTQYF. CDR3 DNA sequence: TGTGCCTGGACCCCTGGGACAGATACGCAGTATTTT. The genes are TRBV30 and TRBJ2-3; D ambiguous. Between the trimmed V and J ends, which lost 4 bases and 3 bases, there was a span of 8 bases. Germline CDR1 reads GTSNPN; CDR2 reads SVGIG (reference sequence). CDR3 length equals 12 residues.

The chain uses TRBV7-9 and TRBJ1-1; D is perhaps TRBD1 (5 bases). Germline V gene sequence: CDR1 SEHNR, CDR2 FQNEAQ (reference sequence). The CDR3 has 16 residues. V lost 3 bases, J lost 4 bases, and 18 bases lay in between. CDR3 loop: CASSFLSGPVTTEAFF. As DNA, the CDR3 is TGTGCCAGCAGCTTCTTGTCAGGGCCTGTTACCACTGAAGCTTTCTTT.

CDR3 nucleotides: TGTGCCTGGAGTGGAGAGATTGCTTCACCCCTCCACTTT. This gives the protein CAWSGEIASPLHF. The chain carries TRBV30 and TRBJ1-6; D is undetermined. Trimming shortened V by 1 base and J by 9 bases, and 10 bases separated the two germline ends. In germline, CDR1 is GTSNPN, CDR2 SVGIG (reference sequence). The CDR3 has 13 amino acids.